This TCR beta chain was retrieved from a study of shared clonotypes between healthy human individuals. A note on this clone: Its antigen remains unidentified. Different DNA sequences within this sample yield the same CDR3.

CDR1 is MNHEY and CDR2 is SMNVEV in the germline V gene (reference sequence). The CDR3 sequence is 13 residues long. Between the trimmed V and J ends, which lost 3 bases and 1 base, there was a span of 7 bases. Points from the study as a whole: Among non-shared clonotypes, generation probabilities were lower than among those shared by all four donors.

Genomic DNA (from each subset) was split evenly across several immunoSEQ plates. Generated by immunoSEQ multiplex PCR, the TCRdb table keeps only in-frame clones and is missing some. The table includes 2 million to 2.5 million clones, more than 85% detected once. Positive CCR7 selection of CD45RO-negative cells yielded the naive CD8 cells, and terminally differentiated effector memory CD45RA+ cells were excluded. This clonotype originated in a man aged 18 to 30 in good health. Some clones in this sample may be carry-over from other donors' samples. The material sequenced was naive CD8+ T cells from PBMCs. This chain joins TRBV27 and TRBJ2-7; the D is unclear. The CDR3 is CASSLGNSYEQYF. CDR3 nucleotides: TGTGCCAGCAGTTTGGGGAATTCCTACGAGCAGTACTTC.